Shown below are 24 T cell receptor beta chains from a single sample sequenced in a study of cytotoxic CD8 clonotypes in ibrutinib-treated CLL. Using immunoSEQ multiplex PCR, the repertoire was profiled, and TCRdb retains in-frame clones only, with some absent. The data show more than 150,000 clones, with 72% seen just once and 13% held by the top ten. This sample comprised PBMCs, obtained after 24 months of ibrutinib treatment. Receptors originate from a human donor with chronic lymphocytic leukemia.

This chain links TRBV29-1 with TRBJ2-5; D is possibly TRBD1 or TRBD2 (5 bases each). CDR1 and CDR2 from the germline V gene are SQVTM and ANQGSEA. The CDR3 spans 13 residues. V was shortened by 4 bases and J by 5 bases, with 14 bases between the two germline ends. CDR3 nucleotides: TGCAGCGTTGTCCTACTAGGGACGGAGACCCAGTACTTC. Translation: CSVVLLGTETQYF.

The chain uses TRBV5-1 and TRBJ2-7, with TRBD2 identical over 11 bases. The CDR3 runs 16 residues. Germline V gives CDR1 SGHRS, CDR2 YFSETQ. With 4 bases clipped from V and 1 base from J, the junction kept 7 bases outside the gene matches. CDR3 nucleotide sequence: TGCGCCAGCAGCACCCTAGCGGGAGGTTTTTCCTACGAGCAGTACTTC. This translates into CASSTLAGGFSYEQYF.

V is TRBV7-8 and J is TRBJ1-1, with TRBD1 as a possible D gene (6 bases). V lost 4 bases and J 8 bases, leaving 20 bases between the germline ends. The CDR3 spans 15 residues. Germline V gene lookup returns CDR1 SGHVS and CDR2 FQNEAQ. In DNA form, the CDR3 reads TGTGCCAGCAGCTCTCCGCTTTGGGGGGCAAACGAAGCTTTCTTT. This encodes CASSSPLWGANEAFF.

The chain recombines TRBV5-4 with TRBJ2-7; 15 bases match TRBD2. The V and J ends lost 9 bases and 4 bases, in that order; junction bases with no gene match: 8. The CDR3 is made up of 15 amino acids. Germline loops: CDR1 SGHNT, CDR2 YYREEE (reference sequence). This chain's CDR3 is CATGLAGGSGYEQYF. CDR3 DNA sequence: TGTGCCACCGGACTAGCGGGAGGGAGTGGGTACGAGCAGTACTTC.

This rearrangement joins TRBV5-8 to TRBJ2-7, with D possibly matching TRBD1 (6 bases). Germline CDR1 and CDR2: SGHTS and YDEGEE. This CDR3 comprises 14 residues. V lost 4 bases and J 2 bases, leaving 13 bases between the germline ends. CDR3 amino acids: CASSLRTDTYEQYF. The DNA for the CDR3 is TGTGCCAGCAGCCTACGGACAGATACCTACGAGCAGTACTTC.

This chain's CDR3 is CASRPPTNIQETQYF. The CDR3 bases are TGCGCCAGCAGGCCTCCGACTAACATCCAAGAGACCCAGTACTTC. The chain combines TRBV5-1 with TRBJ2-5; possibly TRBD2 for D (5 bases). Per the germline V gene, CDR1 is SGHRS and CDR2 is YFSETQ. The CDR3 loop spans 15 amino acids. Trimming stripped 5 bases from V and 1 base from J, with 15 bases between.

V gene TRBV9 combines with J gene TRBJ1-2; perhaps TRBD1 as D (6 bases). Germline lookup yields CDR1 SGDLS and CDR2 YYNGEE. CDR3 length: 14 residues. The V gene lost 4 bases and the J gene lost 7 bases, with 17 bases spanning the gap. Written as DNA, the CDR3 is TGTGCCAGCAGCTTTCATGGGGGGGCAAGTGGCTACACCTTC. Protein product: CASSFHGGASGYTF.

This clone was found a few times. CDR3 residues: CASYTTKTSSYEQYF. For the CDR3, the DNA is TGTGCCAGCTACACCACGAAAACCTCCTCCTACGAGCAGTACTTC. The V gene is TRBV27, the J gene TRBJ2-7; D is undetermined. V was shortened by 8 bases and J by 0 bases, with 17 bases between the two germline ends. CDR1 is MNHEY, CDR2 SMNVEV, per germline (reference sequence). This CDR3 contains 15 residues.

The table lists this clone with a few counts. The chain carries TRBV2 and TRBJ1-4; no firm D call. The CDR3 has 16 amino acids. V shed 4 bases and J shed 0 bases, with 12 bases lying between them. Germline V gene sequence: CDR1 SNHLY, CDR2 FYNNEI. The CDR3 DNA follows: TGTGCCAGCAGTGGGGTTGACACTGCAACTAATGAAAAACTGTTTTTT. Protein sequence: CASSGVDTATNEKLFF.

The chain uses TRBV28 and TRBJ2-1; TRBD2 aligns across 10 bases. After removal of 7 bases from V and 1 base from J, the junction contained 13 bases not matched to a gene. This CDR3 is 18 amino acids long. In germline, CDR1 is MDHEN, CDR2 SYDVKM. The CDR3 region has the DNA TGTGCCAGCACCAGGACTAGCGGTCGTGGTTCGTCCTACAATGAGCAGTTCTTC. Translating it yields CASTRTSGRGSSYNEQFF.

This clone showed up just once. The chain uses TRBV29-1 and TRBJ1-5, with a tentative D call TRBD1 (5 bases). CDR1 SQVTM and CDR2 ANQGSEA come from the germline V gene. The CDR3 runs 15 residues. V gave up 5 bases and J gave up 5 bases, with 19 bases separating them. The CDR3 reads CSVTRALQGYQPQHF. The CDR3 DNA reads as TGCAGCGTTACCCGGGCTCTGCAGGGATATCAGCCCCAGCATTTT.

This chain joins TRBV15 and TRBJ2-1, with 9 bases aligning to TRBD2. The CDR3 totals 19 residues. The junction had 18 bases not matched to a gene; V was cut back by 1 base and J by 8 bases. The germline V gene has CDR1 LNHNV and CDR2 YYDKDF (reference sequence). CDR3 bases: TGTGCCACCAGCAGAGTTTCTCGGATCCTAGCGGGATTTCATGATGAGCAGTTCTTC. This codes for CATSRVSRILAGFHDEQFF.

J is TRBJ2-7 and V is TRBV19, with 9 bases lining up with TRBD2. Germline V gene data show CDR1 as LNHDA and CDR2 as SQIVND (reference sequence). CDR3 length equals 15 residues. The J segment lost 4 bases and the V segment lost 5 bases, leaving 9 bases of the junction unmatched. The CDR3 coding sequence is TGTGCCAGTAGTGTAACTAGCGGGCAAGGGTACGAGCAGTACTTC. Protein product: CASSVTSGQGYEQYF. Combining the CDR3 with reference TRBV19 and TRBJ2-7 gives the whole variable domain DGGITQSPKYLFRKEGQNVTLSCEQNLNHDAMYWYRQDPGQGLRLIYYSQIVNDFQKGDIAEGYSVSREKKESFPLTVTSAQKNPTAFYLCASSVTSGQGYEQYFGPGTRLTVT.

This clone was observed a handful of times. The chain uses TRBV28 and TRBJ2-5; 8 bases line up with TRBD2. Germline values: CDR1 MDHEN, CDR2 SYDVKM. V lost 2 bases to trimming and J lost 1 base; unmatched junction nucleotides: 0. This CDR3 is 14 amino acids long. The CDR3: CASSLLAGQETQYF. CDR3 nucleotides: TGTGCCAGCAGTTTACTAGCGGGCCAAGAGACCCAGTACTTC.

V is TRBV4-3 and J is TRBJ2-5; 11 bases are a match to TRBD1. The CDR3 length is 18 residues. CDR1 LGHNA and CDR2 YSLEER come from the germline V gene. The junction had 14 bases not matched to a gene; V was cut back by 3 bases and J by 5 bases. The CDR3 loop reads CASSQDRDRGRHHETQYF. The CDR3 nucleotides are TGCGCCAGCAGCCAGGACCGGGACAGGGGGAGGCATCACGAGACCCAGTACTTC.

The V call is TRBV5-1, the J call TRBJ1-1, with D maybe TRBD1 (5 bases). V lost 1 base and J 5 bases, leaving 18 bases between the germline ends. This CDR3 region has 16 residues. Germline CDR1 and CDR2: SGHRS and YFSETQ. The DNA for the CDR3 is TGCGCCAGCAGCTTGTTGAGCGCAGGGTCGGGAACTGAAGCTTTCTTT. Residues: CASSLLSAGSGTEAFF.

This sequence joins TRBV5-1 and TRBJ1-2; the D is unclear. The CDR3 is 13 residues long. Germline V gene sequence: CDR1 SGHRS, CDR2 YFSETQ. Trimming cost V 0 bases and J 4 bases, with 7 bases left between them. CDR3 DNA: TGCGCCAGCAGCTTGGACGGAATCTATGGCTACACCTTC. Translation gives CASSLDGIYGYTF.

The V gene is TRBV4-2, the J gene TRBJ1-5; D is uncertain. The CDR3 totals 14 residues. Germline V gives CDR1 LGHNA, CDR2 YNFKEQ. V lost 1 base, J lost 3 bases, and 7 bases lay in between. The CDR3 nucleotides read TGTGCCAGCAGCCAAGCCCCAGACAATCAGCCCCAGCATTTT. Translating gives CASSQAPDNQPQHF.

This clone was found once. V is TRBV6-5 and J is TRBJ2-7; perhaps D is TRBD1 or TRBD2 (5 bases each). The CDR3 is 14 amino acids. V lost 7 bases, J lost 5 bases, and 18 bases lay in between. The germline gives CDR1 MNHEY, CDR2 SVGAGI. The CDR3 nucleotides read TGTGCCAGCAAACGGGACCCAACGAGCCACGAGCAGTACTTC. Translating it yields CASKRDPTSHEQYF.

The chain is built from TRBV30 and TRBJ1-5, with no clear D. Per germline, CDR1 GTSNPN and CDR2 SVGIG (reference sequence). Trimming removed 0 bases at V and 4 bases at J, with 10 bases between. There are 14 residues in the CDR3. CDR3 loop: CAWSVQGGNQPQHF. The CDR3 coding sequence is TGTGCCTGGAGTGTACAAGGCGGTAATCAGCCCCAGCATTTT.

The chain employs TRBV29-1 and TRBJ2-5; weak D call: TRBD1 (7 bases). This CDR3 is built from 14 residues. Germline V gene data show CDR1 as SQVTM and CDR2 as ANQGSEA. Trimming took 8 bases from V and 5 from J, leaving 21 bases between them. The CDR3 bases are TGCAGCACCTGGCCCCCAGGGGGGTATGAGACCCAGTACTTC. Translating it yields CSTWPPGGYETQYF. The complete variable domain, with remaining parts taken from reference TRBV29-1 and TRBJ2-5, reads SAVISQKPSRDICQRGTSLTIQCQVDSQVTMMFWYRQQPGQSLTLIATANQGSEATYESGFVIDKFPISRPNLTFSTLTVSNMSPEDSSIYLCSTWPPGGYETQYFGPGTRLLVL.

The chain couples TRBV15 to TRBJ1-1, with no clear D. V shed 1 base and J shed 2 bases, with 8 bases lying between them. This CDR3 contains 14 residues. CDR1 and CDR2 from the germline V gene are LNHNV and YYDKDF (reference sequence). The CDR3 DNA reads as TGTGCCACCAGCAGAGGGGCGATCAACACTGAAGCTTTCTTT. Its translation: CATSRGAINTEAFF. Full variable domain (outside the CDR3, taken from reference TRBV15 and TRBJ1-1): DAMVIQNPRYQVTQFGKPVTLSCSQTLNHNVMYWYQQKSSQAPKLLFHYYDKDFNNEADTPDNFQSRRPNTSFCFLDIRSPGLGDTAMYLCATSRGAINTEAFFGQGTRLTVV.

The J gene is TRBJ1-1, the V gene TRBV2; weak D call: TRBD1 (6 bases). Germline lookup yields CDR1 SNHLY and CDR2 FYNNEI. V was trimmed by 4 bases and J by 1 base, leaving 13 bases between them. This CDR3 comprises 15 residues. The CDR3: CASSVRGQKNTEAFF. As DNA, the CDR3 is TGTGCCAGCAGTGTCCGTGGACAGAAGAACACTGAAGCTTTCTTT.

The chain has TRBV4-1 and TRBJ2-7; 9 bases agree with TRBD2. V was clipped by 1 base and J by 2 bases; unmatched bases: 6. The germline V gene encodes CDR1 MGHRA and CDR2 YSYEKL. The CDR3 spans 16 residues. The CDR3 reads CASSQVSTSGPYEQYF. In nucleotides, the CDR3 is TGCGCCAGCAGCCAAGTCTCGACTAGCGGACCCTACGAGCAGTACTTC.